The present entry profiles one T cell receptor beta chain with its context. This record belongs to a study of blood T cell repertoires in COVID-19. For the study at large: The cDNA or gDNA used as material had been derived from T cells, B-cell-depleted T cells, or PBMCs.

The CDR3 has 17 amino acids. Germline values: CDR1 LNHDA, CDR2 SQIVND (reference sequence). V shed 4 bases, J shed 6 bases, and the junction held 15 bases outside the gene matches. Clones were read by immunoSEQ multiplex PCR, and TCRdb kept only the in-frame ones, dropping some. The table lists 100,000 or so clones, 80% to 90% of them singletons. The V and J genes are TRBV19 and TRBJ2-1, with 7 positions matching TRBD2. Sequencing used PBMCs or T cells enriched from blood (not recorded which). The clonotype was recovered from a woman aged 50 to 65 who had recovered from COVID-19. For the CDR3, the DNA is TGTGCCAGTAGTAAAGCTCTCCTAGCGGAATTCGGCAATGAGCAGTTCTTC. This encodes CASSKALLAEFGNEQFF.